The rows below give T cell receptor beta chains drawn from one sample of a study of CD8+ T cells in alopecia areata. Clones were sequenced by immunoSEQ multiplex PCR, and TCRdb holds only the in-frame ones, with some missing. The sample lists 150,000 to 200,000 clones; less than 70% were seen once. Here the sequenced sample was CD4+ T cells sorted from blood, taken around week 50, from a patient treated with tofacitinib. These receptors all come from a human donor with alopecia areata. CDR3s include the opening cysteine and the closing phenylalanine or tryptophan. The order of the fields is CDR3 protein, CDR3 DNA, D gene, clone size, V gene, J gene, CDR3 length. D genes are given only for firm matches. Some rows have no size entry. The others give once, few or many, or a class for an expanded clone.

cdr3_aa: CASSTRQGAGYGYTF
cdr3_nt: TGTGCCAGCAGCACTAGACAGGGGGCCGGGTATGGCTACACCTTC
d_call: TRBD1
clone_size: .
v_call: TRBV7-9
j_call: TRBJ1-2
cdr3_length: 15

cdr3_aa: CSVVPLTGGRETGYTF
cdr3_nt: TGCAGCGTCGTTCCCCTGACGGGTGGCAGGGAGACTGGCTACACCTTC
d_call: .
clone_size: many
v_call: TRBV29-1
j_call: TRBJ1-2
cdr3_length: 16

cdr3_aa: CSVEESGYTF
cdr3_nt: TGCAGCGTTGAAGAAAGTGGCTACACCTTC
d_call: .
clone_size: .
v_call: TRBV29-1
j_call: TRBJ1-2
cdr3_length: 10

cdr3_aa: CATKNGQGGYGYTF
cdr3_nt: TGTGCCACCAAGAACGGACAGGGTGGATATGGCTACACCTTC
d_call: TRBD1
clone_size: .
v_call: TRBV19
j_call: TRBJ1-2
cdr3_length: 14

cdr3_aa: CASSQGGAFNEKLFF
cdr3_nt: TGTGCCAGCAGTCAGGGGGGCGCCTTTAATGAAAAACTGTTTTTT
d_call: TRBD1
clone_size: few
v_call: TRBV9
j_call: TRBJ1-4
cdr3_length: 15

cdr3_aa: CSVESPRGQFDGYTF
cdr3_nt: TGCAGCGTTGAATCTCCCAGGGGGCAGTTTGATGGCTACACCTTC
d_call: TRBD1
clone_size: few
v_call: TRBV29-1
j_call: TRBJ1-2
cdr3_length: 15

cdr3_aa: CAWRNRALNNQPQHF
cdr3_nt: TGTGCCTGGAGGAACCGGGCACTTAATAATCAGCCCCAGCATTTT
d_call: .
clone_size: few
v_call: TRBV30
j_call: TRBJ1-5
cdr3_length: 15

cdr3_aa: CASTSWGEQFF
cdr3_nt: TGTGCCAGCACCTCTTGGGGGGAGCAGTTCTTC
d_call: .
clone_size: .
v_call: TRBV6-5
j_call: TRBJ2-1
cdr3_length: 11

cdr3_aa: CASSPRRTYEQYF
cdr3_nt: TGTGCCAGCAGCCCGCGACGTACCTACGAGCAGTACTTC
d_call: .
clone_size: .
v_call: TRBV14
j_call: TRBJ2-7
cdr3_length: 13

cdr3_aa: CASRPDRVLTEAFF
cdr3_nt: TGCGCCAGCAGACCTGACAGAGTTCTCACTGAAGCTTTCTTT
d_call: .
clone_size: .
v_call: TRBV4-1
j_call: TRBJ1-1
cdr3_length: 14

cdr3_aa: CAWSSRGISYSNQPQHF
cdr3_nt: TGTGCCTGGAGTAGTCGAGGGATCTCCTATAGCAATCAGCCCCAGCATTTT
d_call: .
clone_size: .
v_call: TRBV30
j_call: TRBJ1-5
cdr3_length: 17

cdr3_aa: CASSTLGQLASNYGYTF
cdr3_nt: TGTGCCAGCAGCACACTAGGACAGTTGGCTTCTAACTATGGCTACACCTTC
d_call: .
clone_size: few
v_call: TRBV7-2
j_call: TRBJ1-2
cdr3_length: 17

cdr3_aa: CASTLTGGGTQYF
cdr3_nt: TGTGCCAGCACACTCACAGGGGGGGGGACCCAGTACTTC
d_call: .
clone_size: .
v_call: TRBV6-1
j_call: TRBJ2-5
cdr3_length: 13

cdr3_aa: CASSSQGRTEAFF
cdr3_nt: TGTGCCAGCAGCTCACAGGGGAGGACTGAAGCTTTCTTT
d_call: TRBD1
clone_size: .
v_call: TRBV7-9
j_call: TRBJ1-1
cdr3_length: 13

cdr3_aa: CASSPDGTRQETQYF
cdr3_nt: TGCGCCAGCAGCCCCGACGGGACCCGCCAAGAGACCCAGTACTTC
d_call: .
clone_size: .
v_call: TRBV5-1
j_call: TRBJ2-5
cdr3_length: 15

cdr3_aa: CTSSPGTANTEAFF
cdr3_nt: TGTACCAGCAGCCCGGGGACAGCGAACACTGAAGCTTTCTTT
d_call: TRBD1
clone_size: .
v_call: TRBV5-6
j_call: TRBJ1-1
cdr3_length: 14

cdr3_aa: CASSLFGTGNSPLHF
cdr3_nt: TGTGCCAGCAGCTTATTCGGGACAGGGAATTCACCCCTCCACTTT
d_call: TRBD1
clone_size: many
v_call: TRBV7-2
j_call: TRBJ1-6
cdr3_length: 15

cdr3_aa: CASSLDWGYYGELFF
cdr3_nt: TGTGCCAGCAGCTTAGACTGGGGGTATTATGGGGAGCTGTTTTTT
d_call: .
clone_size: .
v_call: TRBV7-2
j_call: TRBJ2-2
cdr3_length: 15

cdr3_aa: CSVGTRGELFF
cdr3_nt: TGCAGCGTTGGGACTAGAGGGGAGCTGTTTTTT
d_call: TRBD2
clone_size: .
v_call: TRBV29-1
j_call: TRBJ2-2
cdr3_length: 11

cdr3_aa: CAWSVSGASTDTQYF
cdr3_nt: TGTGCCTGGAGTGTTAGCGGGGCTAGCACAGATACGCAGTATTTT
d_call: TRBD2
clone_size: .
v_call: TRBV30
j_call: TRBJ2-3
cdr3_length: 15

cdr3_aa: CSVGEFPGYTF
cdr3_nt: TGCAGCGTTGGAGAGTTTCCCGGCTACACCTTC
d_call: .
clone_size: .
v_call: TRBV29-1
j_call: TRBJ1-2
cdr3_length: 11

cdr3_aa: CASSLGLGGADTQYF
cdr3_nt: TGTGCCAGCAGCTTAGGCCTTGGGGGTGCAGATACGCAGTATTTT
d_call: .
clone_size: .
v_call: TRBV13
j_call: TRBJ2-3
cdr3_length: 15

cdr3_aa: CSVEQPGGREGGKLFF
cdr3_nt: TGCAGCGTTGAACAACCTGGGGGGCGTGAAGGAGGAAAACTGTTTTTT
d_call: .
clone_size: few
v_call: TRBV29-1
j_call: TRBJ1-4
cdr3_length: 16

cdr3_aa: CAWSDQAGGWYNEQFF
cdr3_nt: TGTGCCTGGAGCGACCAAGCGGGGGGGTGGTACAATGAGCAGTTCTTC
d_call: TRBD2
clone_size: few
v_call: TRBV30
j_call: TRBJ2-1
cdr3_length: 16

cdr3_aa: CASSSNRRSAEAFF
cdr3_nt: TGTGCCAGCAGCTCAAACAGGAGGAGCGCTGAAGCTTTCTTT
d_call: .
clone_size: .
v_call: TRBV7-2
j_call: TRBJ1-1
cdr3_length: 14

cdr3_aa: CASSQGRQGLATEAFF
cdr3_nt: TGCGCCAGCAGCCAAGGGCGACAGGGGCTGGCAACTGAAGCTTTCTTT
d_call: TRBD1
clone_size: .
v_call: TRBV4-3
j_call: TRBJ1-1
cdr3_length: 16